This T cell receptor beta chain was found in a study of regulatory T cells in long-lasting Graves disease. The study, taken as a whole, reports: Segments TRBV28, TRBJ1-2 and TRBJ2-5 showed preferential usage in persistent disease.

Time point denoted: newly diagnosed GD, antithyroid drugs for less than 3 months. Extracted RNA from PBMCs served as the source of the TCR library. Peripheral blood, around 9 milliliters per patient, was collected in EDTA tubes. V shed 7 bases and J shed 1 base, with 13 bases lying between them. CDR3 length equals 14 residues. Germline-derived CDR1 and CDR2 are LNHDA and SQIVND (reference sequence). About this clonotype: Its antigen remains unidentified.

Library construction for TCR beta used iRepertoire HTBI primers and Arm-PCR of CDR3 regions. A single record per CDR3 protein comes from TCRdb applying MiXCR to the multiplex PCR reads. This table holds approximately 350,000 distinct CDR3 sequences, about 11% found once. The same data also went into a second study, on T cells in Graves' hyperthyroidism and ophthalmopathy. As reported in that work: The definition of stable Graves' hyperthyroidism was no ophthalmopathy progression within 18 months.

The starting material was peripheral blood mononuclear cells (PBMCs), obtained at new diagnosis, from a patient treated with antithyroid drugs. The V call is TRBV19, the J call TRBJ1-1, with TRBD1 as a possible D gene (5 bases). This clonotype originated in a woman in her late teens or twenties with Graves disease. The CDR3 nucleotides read TGTGCCAGTACCCCCGGGCAGGGGAACACTGAAGCTTTCTTT. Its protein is CASTPGQGNTEAFF.